This paragraph covers one T cell receptor (beta chain) sequence. In the study's own analysis: It was from reference gene primer amplification that nucleated cell counts were estimated. TCRdb's copy holds only in-frame clones and misses some; the assay was immunoSEQ multiplex PCR. V and J calls and clone size are given by that table; D and trimming were obtained from the DNA. The sample lists 200,000 to 300,000 clones, 75% to 85% occurring once. The data were obtained in a study of blood T cell repertoires in COVID-19. The overall study: The United States, Italy and Spain supplied acute and convalescent COVID-19 samples. Nucleic acid was either cDNA or gDNA, and it came from T cells, B-cell-depleted T cells, or PBMCs.

The trim removed 5 bases at V and 10 bases at J, leaving 11 bases unmatched. CDR1 is LNHDA, CDR2 SQIVND, per germline (reference sequence). There are 14 residues in the CDR3. Seattle enrolled patients during active infection and tracked them longitudinally. Sequencing used peripheral blood. The clonotype was recovered from a man aged 45 to 65 with COVID-19, enrolled during active disease. The chain joins TRBV19 to TRBJ2-1; 7 nucleotides agree with TRBD1. CDR3 amino acids: CASSREQGLGEQFF. The CDR3 DNA sequence: TGTGCCAGTAGTCGGGAACAGGGGCTAGGGGAGCAGTTCTTC.